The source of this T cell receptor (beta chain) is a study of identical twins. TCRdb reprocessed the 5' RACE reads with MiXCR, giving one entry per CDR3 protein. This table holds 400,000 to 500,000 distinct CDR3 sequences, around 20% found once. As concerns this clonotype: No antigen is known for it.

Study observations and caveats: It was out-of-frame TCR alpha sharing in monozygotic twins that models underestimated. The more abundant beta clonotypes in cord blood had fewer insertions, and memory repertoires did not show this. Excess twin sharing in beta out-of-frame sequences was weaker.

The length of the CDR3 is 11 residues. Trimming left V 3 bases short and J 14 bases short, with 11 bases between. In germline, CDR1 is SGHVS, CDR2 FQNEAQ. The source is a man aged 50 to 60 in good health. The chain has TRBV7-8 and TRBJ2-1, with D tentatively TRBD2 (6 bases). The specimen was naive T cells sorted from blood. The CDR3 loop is CASSLEGREFF. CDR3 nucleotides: TGTGCCAGCAGCTTGGAGGGCAGGGAGTTCTTC.